Here is one TCR beta chain with its context. In its sample, this clonotype was seen a few times. The antigen this receptor binds is unknown. No base qualities exist here, and no much larger clone lies one base off it. The record originates from a study of blood T cells in healthy people across ages (dated by TCRdb to between 2014 and 2017). Background on the whole study: In model experiments, template switching captured about one uniquely barcoded TCR beta cDNA molecule for every two T cells. Donors were grouped into four age groups: young (average about 15 years), middle-aged (roughly 37), aged (over 55) and long-lived (around 80). Age-related changes in TCR beta repertoire diversity were measured in the study by deep sequencing normalized with unique cDNA molecular identifiers. Two additional independent replicas of 1 million unique cDNA reads from the same blood draw were analyzed for two donors (one aged 18 to 29 and one aged 80 or older). To avoid experimental bias, donors of different ages were spread randomly across the sequencing lanes.

The roughly 38 donors, aged about 6 to 100 years, were systemically healthy Caucasian individuals from Russia. Around 10 milliliters of peripheral blood were collected from each donor into EDTA-treated Vacutainer tubes. Ficoll-Paque density-gradient centrifugation was used to isolate PBMCs, with at least 6 million obtained per sample. Trizol reagent was used to extract total RNA from the PBMCs, yielding at least 5.5 micrograms per sample. Naive CD45RAhigh/CD27high T cell percentages were measured by flow cytometry on a PBMC aliquot from every donor. Including the terminal cysteine and phenylalanine, the CDR3 comprises 16 residues. CDR3 DNA only is kept here, 48 bases in frame from base 1. V has 5 bases trimmed and J has 5 bases trimmed; junction bases matching no gene number 9. CDR1 and CDR2, per the germline V gene, are KGHDR and SFDVKD. The library relied on 5' RACE. A second PCR of roughly 7 to 11 cycles was performed with a sample-barcoded 5' primer and a J-beta primer mix. A unique molecular identifier was introduced onto each TCR beta cDNA molecule by a template-switch 5' adaptor carrying 12 random nucleotides. Each sample yielded at least 2.5 million CDR3-containing paired-end reads. First-strand cDNA was synthesized from all RNA with the Mint cDNA synthesis kit, primed by a TRBC-specific oligonucleotide. After uracil-DNA glycosylase treatment, a first 18-cycle PCR used universal primers M1SS and BC2_uni_R on all cDNA. The authors' analysis ran thus. For normalization, 1 million high-quality reads, each with a distinct molecular identifier, were randomly selected from each sample. Instead of being binned into consensus sequences, reads that shared molecular identifiers were thrown out. CDR3 identification, clonotype clustering and error correction used MiTCR with a Q25 quality threshold and the strictest error-elimination algorithm. Lower-bound total TCR beta diversity was estimated with a nonparametric unseen species model using Euler transformation. Using fastp at Q25 and MiXCR, TCRdb reprocessed the public reads and kept productive beta chains. Rows with a matching CDR3 protein are joined into one entry that keeps the most common DNA and genes. These V and J calls are TCRdb output, not the study's own analysis. The sample table records some 1,800,000 distinct CDR3 sequences; about 39% of these occur just once. The ten most abundant clones make up roughly 23% of the sample.

The paper as a whole reports these results and caveats: Bulk unsorted PBMC profiling prevented conclusive comparison of naive and antigen-experienced compartments. There was a strong correlation between observed TCR beta diversity and the percentage of naive T cells measured by flow cytometry. Estimates of total diversity based on one million sequenced T cells were regarded as lower bounds and as underestimates. Compared with the aged group, the long-lived group had more naive CD4+ T cells, fewer expanded clones and increased TCR diversity, suggesting age selection. As age increased, observed TCR beta diversity per million T cells dropped in a roughly linear way, and a significant reduction was already evident by age roughly 36. Donor CMV infection status was unknown, potentially confounding age-related changes in expanded clonotypes.

This TCR was recovered from a human donor in good health. Sequencing was done on a sample of blood. This receptor chain uses TRBV24-1 and TRBJ2-1; TRBD2 agrees with 9 junctional bases. DNA sequence: TGTGCCACCAGTGCCCGATGGGCTAGCGGGGACAATGAGCAGTTCTTC. Its coded protein is CATSARWASGDNEQFF.